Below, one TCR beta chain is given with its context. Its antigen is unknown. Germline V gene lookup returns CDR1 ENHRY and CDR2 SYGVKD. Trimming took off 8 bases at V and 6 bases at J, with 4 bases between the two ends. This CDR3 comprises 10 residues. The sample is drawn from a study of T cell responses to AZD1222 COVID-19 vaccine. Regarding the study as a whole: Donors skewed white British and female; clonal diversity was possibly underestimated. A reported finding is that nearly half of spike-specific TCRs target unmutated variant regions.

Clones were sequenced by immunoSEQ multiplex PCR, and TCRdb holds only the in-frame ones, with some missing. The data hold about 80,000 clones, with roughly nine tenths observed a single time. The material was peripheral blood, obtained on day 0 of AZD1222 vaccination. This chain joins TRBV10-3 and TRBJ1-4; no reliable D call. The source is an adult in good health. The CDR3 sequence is CAIGDEKLFF. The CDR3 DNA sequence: TGTGCCATCGGGGATGAAAAACTGTTTTTT.